The TCR beta chain under discussion was sequenced for a study of cytomegalovirus exposure and HLA in healthy donors. CDR1 and CDR2 from the germline V gene are WSHSY and SAAADI. CDR3 length: 13 residues. J lost 1 base, V lost 8 bases, and 2 bases had no gene match. Only a few counts were recorded for this clone. The antigen is undetermined. 60 Vbeta and 13 Jbeta primers were used in PCR. Libraries were prepared by immunoSEQ multiplex PCR; TCRdb keeps only in-frame clonotypes and omits some of them. This table holds over 120,000 clones, 80% found once. Study observations and caveats: Per a later analysis, about 18,000 TCR beta sequences showed association with HLA alleles at 0.05 false discovery rate. It was only CMV serostatus that was available as immune exposure information. An apparent linkage of common viral pathogens to several of the most significant clusters emerged in a later analysis.

The TCR sequence derives from a middle-aged man in good health and CMV-seronegative. V gene TRBV10-2 combines with J gene TRBJ1-1; the match to TRBD1 covers 9 bases. Sequenced input: PBMCs. The CDR3 nucleotides are TGCGCCAGCGTGGGACAGGGGAACACTGAAGCTTTCTTT. This sequence encodes CASVGQGNTEAFF.